The sequence of this T cell receptor (beta chain) was determined in a study of post-analysis software for immune sequencing data. The study's findings and limits: Elevated frequency relative to controls characterized four to six TRBV segments in patients, TRBV5-6, TRBV5-1 and TRBV20-1 among them.

CDR3 length: 15 residues. The V gene lost 1 base and the J gene lost 5 bases, with 12 bases spanning the gap. TCR beta libraries were prepared from cDNA with unique molecular identifiers. TCRdb reanalysed the PCR reads using MiXCR and keeps one entry per CDR3 protein. Counted here are 450,000 to 700,000 distinct CDR3 sequences, around 44% occurring once; the ten biggest clones make up around 1.7%. About this clonotype itself: Its antigen is unidentified.

The sequence was obtained from a girl between 5 and 17 years old with multiple sclerosis. The source material was blood. This chain joins TRBV12-3 or TRBV12-4 and TRBJ2-1, with D perhaps matching TRBD2 (6 bases). Here the CDR3 reads CASSLGGKGDNEQFF. The DNA of the CDR3 is TGTGCCAGCAGTTTAGGCGGGAAAGGGGACAATGAGCAGTTCTTC.